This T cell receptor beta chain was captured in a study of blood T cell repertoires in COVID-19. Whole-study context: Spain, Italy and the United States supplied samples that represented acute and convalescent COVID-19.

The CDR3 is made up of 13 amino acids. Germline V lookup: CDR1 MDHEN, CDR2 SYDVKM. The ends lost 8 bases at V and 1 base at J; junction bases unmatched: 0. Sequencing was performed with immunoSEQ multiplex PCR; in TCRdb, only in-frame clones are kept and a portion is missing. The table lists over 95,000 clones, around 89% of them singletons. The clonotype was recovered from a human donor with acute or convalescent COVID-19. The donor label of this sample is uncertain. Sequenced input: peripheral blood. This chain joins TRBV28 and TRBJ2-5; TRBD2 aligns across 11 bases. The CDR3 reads CASGTSGQETQYF. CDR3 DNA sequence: TGTGCCAGCGGGACTAGCGGCCAAGAGACCCAGTACTTC.